Below, 2 T cell receptor beta chains from the same sample are listed, as sequenced in a study of B cell selection in AIRE deficiency. Conventional CD4 T cells were sorted as CD4+CD127+ cells. Profiling relied on immunoSEQ multiplex PCR, and the TCRdb table lists in-frame clones only, not all of them. This table has 20,000 to 25,000 clones, approximately 96% appearing once. Sequenced input: conventional CD4+ T cells sorted from PBMCs. The source of these receptors is a human donor with AIRE deficiency.

The chain uses TRBV9 and TRBJ2-7, with TRBD1 identical over 7 bases. Per the germline V gene, CDR1 is SGDLS and CDR2 is YYNGEE. The CDR3 loop spans 14 amino acids. V lost 4 bases and J lost 4; bases outside the gene matches: 8. The CDR3 nucleotides are TGTGCCAGCAGCCGAGAGGGGGCGCGGTACGAGCAGTACTTC. Translated: CASSREGARYEQYF.

This chain joins TRBV27 and TRBJ2-7; D possibly corresponds to TRBD2 (5 bases). Trimming took off 3 bases at V and 0 bases at J, with 12 bases between the two ends. Germline V gene lookup returns CDR1 MNHEY and CDR2 SMNVEV (reference sequence). The CDR3 has 15 residues. CDR3 in DNA: TGTGCCAGCAGTTTCTTAGGCGGGTCCTCCTACGAGCAGTACTTC. Translation gives CASSFLGGSSYEQYF.